This T cell receptor (beta chain) is from a study of T cells in Graves' hyperthyroidism and ophthalmopathy. About the study: Peripheral blood was secured at the point of initial diagnosis, before any treatment. Points from the study as a whole: Through a model of 13 V-J features, ophthalmopathy was separated from stable hyperthyroidism. Progression to ophthalmopathy was predicted a median of roughly 6.8 months early.

The investigators amplified TCR beta CDR3 regions from RNA transcripts. Initially, a first-round RT-PCR of the TCR CDR3 employed the HTBI primer set. TCRdb re-called the multiplex PCR reads through MiXCR, storing one row per CDR3 protein. The sample records 350,000 to 450,000 distinct CDR3 sequences, 11% to 15% being singletons. Note on this clonotype: What it binds is unknown.

The CDR3 loop spans 13 amino acids. Trimming shortened V by 6 bases and J by 2 bases, and 11 bases separated the two germline ends. Germline V gene sequence: CDR1 ENHRY, CDR2 SYGVKD. This chain connects TRBV10-3 to TRBJ2-7; D is perhaps TRBD1 (6 bases). The source of this sequence is a woman aged 55-69 years with Graves' hyperthyroidism. Sequencing was done on a sample of blood. CDR3 amino acids: CAIRRDNAYEQYF. The CDR3 coding sequence is TGTGCCATCAGGAGGGACAACGCCTACGAGCAGTACTTC.